This T cell receptor beta chain was profiled in a study of T-cell memory formation after mild COVID-19. This clonotype was counted between two and nine times. One entry per CDR3 protein, called by TCRdb with MiXCR from the 5' RACE reads. The table shows under 400,000 distinct CDR3 sequences, with over 25% occurring only once. V was pared by 2 bases and J by 3 bases, with 14 bases between. CDR3 length: 15 residues. The germline CDR1 and CDR2 sequences are LGHNA and YNFKEQ. Sequencing was done on a sample of PBMCs or a T cell subset sorted from them (not recorded which). This rearrangement joins TRBV4-2 to TRBJ2-7, with D tentatively TRBD1 (5 bases). The receptor's source is an adult woman who had mild COVID-19 (a few samples of this study predate the infection). Cell type and time point are not known. The CDR3 nucleotides are TGTGCCAGCAGCCAATCACAGGATCCTGACTACGAGCAGTACTTC. Translating it yields CASSQSQDPDYEQYF.